This TCR beta chain was identified in a study of blood T cell repertoires in COVID-19. The data were produced by immunoSEQ multiplex PCR, yet TCRdb's version contains in-frame clones alone and is incomplete. This table holds about 70,000 clones, around 91% found once. Trimming took off 5 bases at V and 1 base at J, with 12 bases between the two ends. This CDR3 has 14 residues. Germline values: CDR1 SGHRS, CDR2 YFSETQ. The sequenced sample consisted of peripheral blood. This sequence was found in a human donor in a cohort sampled during active COVID-19. The chain uses TRBV5-1 and TRBJ1-1; TRBD1 is a possible D gene (5 bases). The CDR3: CASRAWGENTEAFF. The DNA of the CDR3 is TGCGCCAGCAGGGCTTGGGGGGAGAACACTGAAGCTTTCTTT. Based on the CDR3 plus reference TRBV5-1 and TRBJ1-1, the full variable domain is KAGVTQTPRYLIKTRGQQVTLSCSPISGHRSVSWYQQTPGQGLQFLFEYFSETQRNKGNFPGRFSGRQFSNSRSEMNVSTLELGDSALYLCASRAWGENTEAFFGQGTRLTVV.